What follows are 14 T cell receptor beta chains derived from one specimen sequenced in a study of post-analysis software for immune sequencing data. The TCR beta cDNA libraries carried unique molecular identifiers. TCRdb reprocessed the PCR reads via MiXCR and lists one record per CDR3 protein. This table holds hundreds of thousands of distinct CDR3 sequences, 30% found once. Their specific antigens are unknown. Study results and limitations: Roughly 5 TRBV segments, TRBV5-6, TRBV5-1 and TRBV20-1 among them, were found more frequent in patients than controls.

Sequencing used blood. The receptors were gathered from a girl between 10 and 17 years old with multiple sclerosis.

The chain joins TRBV5-1 to TRBJ2-7; 7 bases are a match to TRBD1. Germline V CDR1 and CDR2: SGHRS, YFSETQ. This CDR3 contains 15 residues. Trimming at V came to 4 bases and at J to 3 bases, leaving 10 bases not matched to a gene. This CDR3 reads CASSMGTATCYEQYF. DNA for the CDR3: TGCGCCAGCAGCATGGGGACAGCCACTTGCTACGAGCAGTACTTC.

This clonotype was seen a handful of times. The chain uses TRBV10-3 and TRBJ2-1; 8 nucleotides match TRBD1. The germline V gene has CDR1 ENHRY and CDR2 SYGVKD. This CDR3 contains 16 residues. V lost 5 bases and J lost 7; bases outside the gene matches: 13. CDR3 DNA: TGTGCCATCAGTAAAGACCTACAGGGGGGAGGTAATGAGCAGTTCTTC. This translates into CAISKDLQGGGNEQFF.

This clonotype showed up just a few times. The chain employs TRBV20-1 and TRBJ2-3, with 8 bases identical to TRBD2. V lost 3 bases and J lost 4; bases outside the gene matches: 21. The CDR3 loop spans 19 amino acids. Germline lookup yields CDR1 DFQATT and CDR2 SNEGSKA (reference sequence). The CDR3 coding sequence is TGCAGTGCTAGCCCGCCAAGCGGGAGCCCCCTAGGGAGCCCAGATACGCAGTATTTT. This encodes CSASPPSGSPLGSPDTQYF.

This clonotype was detected a few times. J is TRBJ2-7 and V is TRBV7-8; no reliable D call. Germline-derived CDR1 and CDR2 are SGHVS and FQNEAQ. With 3 bases removed from V and 1 base from J, the gap between germline ends came to 10 bases. The CDR3 length is 14 residues. The CDR3, as DNA: TGTGCCAGCAGCTTTACAAAGGGATCCTACGAGCAGTACTTC. Its translation: CASSFTKGSYEQYF.

This clonotype was picked up a small number of times. The chain combines TRBV12-3 or TRBV12-4 with TRBJ1-2, with no clear D. Trimming stripped 4 bases from V and 2 bases from J, with 11 bases between. There are 14 residues in the CDR3. The CDR3: CASSSPTRNYGYTF. CDR3 nucleotide sequence: TGTGCCAGCAGTTCCCCTACCAGGAACTATGGCTACACCTTC.

This clonotype has only a few counts. This chain uses TRBV18 with TRBJ1-5, with 8 positions matching TRBD1. Germline V gene lookup returns CDR1 KGHSH and CDR2 LQKENI. The CDR3 totals 14 residues. The V and J ends lost 3 bases and 10 bases, in that order; junction bases with no gene match: 8. Here the CDR3 DNA reads TGTGCCAGCTCACCCCGGGACAGGCCAGCACCCCAGCATTTT. It codes for CASSPRDRPAPQHF.

The rearrangement uses TRBV20-1 and TRBJ2-1; 9 nucleotides align to TRBD2. The trim removed 5 bases at V and 0 bases at J, leaving 5 bases unmatched. Germline V gene data show CDR1 as DFQATT and CDR2 as SNEGSKA (reference sequence). The CDR3 is made up of 15 amino acids. CDR3 bases: TGCAGTGCTTCCGGACTAGCGAGCTCCTACAATGAGCAGTTCTTC. Amino acid sequence: CSASGLASSYNEQFF.

CDR3 sequence: CASSGAHGGTEAFF. The CDR3 DNA sequence: TGTGCCAGCAGCGGAGCTCACGGGGGCACTGAAGCTTTCTTT. The rearrangement links TRBV5-4 to TRBJ1-1; a weak D match, TRBD1 (5 bases). Trimming removed 4 bases at V and 4 bases at J, with 14 bases between. The CDR3 is 14 amino acids. Germline CDR1 is SGHNT and CDR2 is YYREEE (reference sequence). The entire variable domain, with the rest obtained from reference TRBV5-4 and TRBJ1-1, is as follows: ETGVTQSPTHLIKTRGQQVTLRCSSQSGHNTVSWYQQALGQGPQFIFQYYREEENGRGNFPPRFSGLQFPNYSSELNVNALELDDSALYLCASSGAHGGTEAFFGQGTRLTVV.

The table lists this clonotype with a few counts. This rearrangement joins TRBV7-8 to TRBJ1-5; D is uncertain. Trimming pared 4 bases from V and 0 bases from J, leaving 16 bases between. CDR1 is SGHVS and CDR2 is FQNEAQ in the germline V gene. The CDR3 runs to 17 residues. The CDR3 nucleotides are TGTGCCAGCAGCTCACCAATAATCCGGGGTAGCAATCAGCCCCAGCATTTT. Residues: CASSSPIIRGSNQPQHF.

The rearrangement joins TRBV12-3 or TRBV12-4 to TRBJ2-1; 8 bases are a match to TRBD1. The CDR3 covers 14 residues. Trimming took 6 bases from V and 5 from J; bases not matched to a gene: 6. The CDR3 DNA is TGTGCCAGCAGCAAATGGACAGGGAACAATGAGCAGTTCTTC. Amino acid sequence: CASSKWTGNNEQFF.

This clonotype has more than one count but fewer than ten. The chain carries TRBV24-1 and TRBJ2-1, with D perhaps TRBD2 (6 bases). V lost 3 bases, J lost 1 base, and 15 bases lay in between. The CDR3 has 17 amino acids. Germline V CDR1 and CDR2: KGHDR, SFDVKD. The CDR3 loop is CATSDHPGLSSYNEQFF. The CDR3 DNA sequence: TGTGCCACCAGTGATCATCCGGGACTCTCTTCCTACAATGAGCAGTTCTTC.

The chain is built from TRBV6-5 and TRBJ2-3; D remains unclear. The germline gives CDR1 MNHEY, CDR2 SVGAGI. The CDR3 totals 14 residues. Trimming left V 6 bases short and J 0 bases short, with 10 bases between. The CDR3 sequence: CASSPPGSTDTQYF. CDR3 in DNA: TGTGCCAGCAGCCCACCCGGGAGCACAGATACGCAGTATTTT.

The chain couples TRBV4-3 to TRBJ1-2; no reliable D call. Per the germline V gene, CDR1 is LGHNA and CDR2 is YSLEER. There are 13 residues in the CDR3. V lost 0 bases to trimming and J lost 4 bases, with 6 bases between them. The CDR3 bases are TGCGCCAGCAGCCAAGATGTACGCTATGGCTACACCTTC. Translated, it gives CASSQDVRYGYTF.

This clonotype was counted once. This chain uses TRBV20-1 with TRBJ2-1, with D maybe TRBD1 (6 bases). Trimming left V 8 bases short and J 4 bases short, with 24 bases between. Germline CDR1 and CDR2: DFQATT and SNEGSKA (reference sequence). The CDR3 length is 16 residues. CDR3 DNA sequence: TGCAGTTCAAAAGGACAGTGGGGCTTACTATACAATGAGCAGTTCTTC. Translating it yields CSSKGQWGLLYNEQFF.